This T cell receptor beta chain was obtained from a study of T-cell reconstitution after alpha-beta-depleted transplantation in children. Study-wide results and limits: For some patients, TCRbeta diversity was high at day 60 because of recipient T cells and thymic progenitors that survived. Alpha-beta T cells about two months after transplant reportedly derived from several hundred expanded graft clones.

TCRbeta library construction was performed incorporating unique molecular identifiers. One entry per CDR3 protein results from TCRdb running MiXCR on the PCR reads. Altogether around 29,000 distinct CDR3 sequences are present, 6.3% being singletons, with the ten largest covering approximately 7%. A remark on this clonotype: Its cognate antigen is unknown.

CDR1 is DFQATT, CDR2 SNEGSKA, per germline (reference sequence). Trimming pared 1 base from V and 5 bases from J, leaving 14 bases between. This CDR3 spans 14 amino acids. This TCR came from a male patient younger than 18 who had a stem cell transplant for acute myeloid leukemia, so the T cells may come from the graft donor. The chain couples TRBV20-1 to TRBJ2-5, with TRBD2 as a possible D gene (5 bases). The sequenced sample was PBMCs, mostly from graft donor cells, obtained 180 days after TCRalphabeta/CD19-depleted stem cell transplant. CDR3: CSARVTTSGETQYF. The CDR3 nucleotides read TGCAGTGCTAGAGTAACAACTAGTGGGGAGACCCAGTACTTC.